This TCR beta chain comes out of a study of Ad26.COV2.S vaccination and SARS-CoV-2 variants. Generated by immunoSEQ multiplex PCR, the TCRdb table keeps only in-frame clones and is missing some. The table records about 680,000 clones, about 90% of them present only once. The ends were cut back, 4 bases at V and 12 bases at J, with 14 bases in the middle. There are 12 residues in the CDR3. Germline lookup yields CDR1 SGHRS and CDR2 YFSETQ. Noted treatment: roughly 18 received Ad26.COV2.S at low or high dose, single or two shots; 5 received placebo; per-sample allocation not given. All samples were drawn on day 63, counting from the first vaccine or placebo injection.

The sequencing used peripheral blood, collected in a trial of Ad26.COV2.S vaccine versus placebo. The rearrangement joins TRBV5-1 to TRBJ2-1, with D maybe TRBD1 (5 bases). This sequence was found in a person aged 18-60 years who received the Ad26.COV2.S COVID-19 vaccine or a placebo. Here the CDR3 reads CASSLSGQGQFF. In DNA form, the CDR3 reads TGCGCCAGCAGCCTCAGTGGTCAGGGGCAGTTCTTC.